Following are 20 T cell receptor beta chains from one sample sequenced in a study of beta chain features in type 1 diabetes. What these receptors recognize is not known. General study results and limits: Among all four CD4+ subsets, Type 1 diabetes patients had TCRB CDR3s that were moderately but significantly shorter.

The investigators reverse transcribed all of the isolated RNA, so they sequenced expressed TCRB transcripts. Libraries were prepared by immunoSEQ multiplex PCR; TCRdb keeps only in-frame clonotypes and omits some of them. The sample gives a few hundred thousand clones, approximately 10% of which show up once; around 0.017% is in the top ten. Sequenced: naive CD4+ T cells from blood. These receptors came from a man between 25 and 39 years old with type 1 diabetes.

This clone was counted a few times. V usage is TRBV10-3 and J usage is TRBJ2-5; 13 nucleotides match TRBD2. J lost 1 base, V lost 4 bases, and 0 bases had no gene match. CDR1 and CDR2 (germline): ENHRY, SYGVKD. The CDR3 contains 15 residues. CDR3 sequence: CAISGTSGGQETQYF. DNA of the CDR3: TGTGCCATCAGTGGGACTAGCGGGGGCCAAGAGACCCAGTACTTC.

This clone was picked up a small number of times. The chain employs TRBV5-4 and TRBJ2-1, with D tentatively TRBD2 (6 bases). The germline CDR1 and CDR2 sequences are SGHNT and YYREEE (reference sequence). This CDR3 region has 15 residues. V was shortened by 4 bases and J by 4 bases, with 15 bases between the two germline ends. The CDR3 loop reads CASSRSRLGYNEQFF. CDR3 nucleotides: TGTGCCAGCAGCCGCTCCCGACTAGGATACAATGAGCAGTTCTTC.

This sequence joins TRBV5-1 and TRBJ2-3; 7 bases agree with TRBD1. Per germline, CDR1 SGHRS and CDR2 YFSETQ. The CDR3 loop spans 14 amino acids. The J segment lost 1 base and the V segment lost 4 bases, leaving 3 bases of the junction unmatched. The CDR3 DNA reads as TGCGCCAGCAGCAAGGGGACAGGCACAGATACGCAGTATTTT. Translated: CASSKGTGTDTQYF.

The genes are TRBV28 and TRBJ2-3, with a possible D match to TRBD1 (5 bases). Germline V gene lookup returns CDR1 MDHEN and CDR2 SYDVKM. Trimming left V 7 bases short and J 3 bases short, with 14 bases between. The CDR3 covers 14 residues. CDR3 DNA sequence: TGTGCCAGCACCACTCAGGGTTTTACAGATACGCAGTATTTT. Its translation: CASTTQGFTDTQYF.

This clone was observed a handful of times. The chain has TRBV19 and TRBJ2-7; D is possibly TRBD2 (5 bases). Trimming removed 10 bases from V and 3 bases from J, with 19 bases in between. The CDR3 has 14 amino acids. In germline, CDR1 is LNHDA, CDR2 SQIVND (reference sequence). The CDR3 DNA reads as TGTGCCACGCCCCGCATGAGGGCTTTCTACGAGCAGTACTTC. This codes for CATPRMRAFYEQYF.

This chain joins TRBV27 and TRBJ2-1, with TRBD1 identical over 8 bases. V was clipped by 4 bases and J by 7 bases; unmatched bases: 6. This CDR3 has 14 amino acids. The germline V gene encodes CDR1 MNHEY and CDR2 SMNVEV (reference sequence). The CDR3 DNA is TGTGCCAGCAGTTCCGGACAGGGTAGGAATGAGCAGTTCTTC. Its translation is CASSSGQGRNEQFF.

This clone was found a few times. The chain joins TRBV27 to TRBJ2-6; D call uncertain. V was shortened by 3 bases and J by 1 base, with 4 bases between the two germline ends. The CDR3 spans 14 residues. Germline lookup yields CDR1 MNHEY and CDR2 SMNVEV (reference sequence). CDR3 sequence (DNA): TGTGCCAGCAGTTTCCAGTCTGGGGCCAACGTCCTGACTTTC. Translating gives CASSFQSGANVLTF.

In this sample, this clone turned up a few times. The chain links TRBV5-1 to TRBJ2-7; TRBD1 aligns across 7 bases. J was trimmed by 3 bases and V by 3 bases; bases with no gene match: 9. The CDR3 extends over 15 amino acids. Germline CDR1 is SGHRS and CDR2 is YFSETQ. As DNA, the CDR3 is TGCGCCAGCAGCTCAGGGGACAGTAGGCTCTACGAGCAGTACTTC. This encodes CASSSGDSRLYEQYF.

The CDR3 is CASRRAGHGELFF. CDR3 DNA: TGTGCCAGCAGGCGAGCGGGTCACGGGGAGCTGTTTTTT. This chain links TRBV13 with TRBJ2-2, with a possible D match to TRBD2 (6 bases). Per germline, CDR1 PRHDT and CDR2 FYEKMQ (reference sequence). This CDR3 is 13 amino acids long. The V end was cut by 6 bases, the J end by 7 bases, with 12 bases between.

In its sample, this clone was seen a few times. V usage is TRBV29-1 and J usage is TRBJ2-5, with 9 bases aligning to TRBD1. CDR1 SQVTM and CDR2 ANQGSEA come from the germline V gene. With V trimmed by 3 bases and J by 5 bases, 4 bases remained unmatched. The CDR3 runs to 13 residues. The CDR3 here is CSVELQGAETQYF. The DNA for the CDR3 is TGCAGCGTTGAGTTACAGGGGGCTGAGACCCAGTACTTC.

V usage is TRBV4-3 and J usage is TRBJ2-5; 8 nucleotides match TRBD2. CDR3 length equals 16 residues. J gave up 4 bases and V 1 base, and 8 bases lay outside the gene matches. Germline assignment: CDR1 LGHNA and CDR2 YSLEER. The DNA for the CDR3 is TGCGCCAGCAGCCAAGGAGGTGCGGGGGGAGGAGAGACCCAGTACTTC. It specifies CASSQGGAGGGETQYF.

The gene calls are TRBV18 and TRBJ1-1, with D maybe TRBD1 (6 bases). This CDR3 spans 14 amino acids. Germline V gene lookup returns CDR1 KGHSH and CDR2 LQKENI. V lost 6 bases and J lost 6, with 17 bases in between. DNA for the CDR3: TGTGCCAGCTCCCCCGGGGGGGCTTCCCCTGAAGCTTTCTTT. Protein sequence: CASSPGGASPEAFF.

CDR3 DNA sequence: TGTGCCAGCAGTACCGGCGGCGGGGGTCCTTACGAGCAGTACTTC. It is translated as CASSTGGGGPYEQYF. The chain links TRBV6-5 to TRBJ2-7; 7 bases match TRBD2. This CDR3 is built from 15 residues. The V gene's germline CDR1 is MNHEY and CDR2 SVGAGI. V trimming: 5 bases; J trimming: 4 bases; junction bases outside the gene matches: 11.

This sequence joins TRBV7-3 and TRBJ2-3, with 8 bases identical to TRBD2. The CDR3 is made up of 15 amino acids. The V segment lost 4 bases and the J segment 1 base; nucleotides outside the gene matches: 4. Germline V gene lookup returns CDR1 SGHTA and CDR2 FQGTGA. The CDR3 DNA sequence: TGTGCCAGCAGCTCCTATAGCGGGGGCACAGATACGCAGTATTTT. Its protein is CASSSYSGGTDTQYF.

In DNA form, the CDR3 reads TGTGCCAGCAGCCAAGTAGGGGGAGCTTTCTTT. It specifies CASSQVGGAFF. The V and J genes are TRBV14 and TRBJ1-1, with TRBD1 as a possible D gene (6 bases). The CDR3 runs to 11 residues. Germline V gene data show CDR1 as SGHDN and CDR2 as FVKESK. V shed 1 base and J shed 10 bases, with 7 bases lying between them. Full variable domain (rest looked up from reference TRBV14 and TRBJ1-1): EAGVTQFPSHSVIEKGQTVTLRCDPISGHDNLYWYRRVMGKEIKFLLHFVKESKQDESGMPNNRFLAERTGGTYSTLKVQPAELEDSGVYFCASSQVGGAFFGQGTRLTVV.

For the CDR3, the DNA is TGCGCCAGCAGCCAAGAAGCGGGGTTCAATGAGCAGTTCTTC. As protein: CASSQEAGFNEQFF. J is TRBJ2-1 and V is TRBV4-3, with TRBD2 identical over 7 bases. The V gene end was trimmed by 0 bases and the J gene end by 6 bases; junction bases not matched to a gene: 2. This CDR3 region has 14 residues. Germline V gene lookup returns CDR1 LGHNA and CDR2 YSLEER.

The J gene is TRBJ2-5, the V gene TRBV7-3; 8 nucleotides agree with TRBD2. Per the germline V gene, CDR1 is SGHTA and CDR2 is FQGTGA. The V and J ends lost 1 base and 4 bases, in that order; junction bases with no gene match: 5. This CDR3 region has 15 residues. The CDR3 is CASSLNGGAVETQYF. The CDR3 DNA reads as TGTGCCAGCAGCTTAAACGGGGGGGCCGTAGAGACCCAGTACTTC.

This chain uses TRBV29-1 with TRBJ2-7; no clear D. This CDR3 comprises 12 residues. Germline lookup yields CDR1 SQVTM and CDR2 ANQGSEA. Trimming left V 4 bases short and J 4 bases short, with 11 bases between. CDR3 bases: TGCAGCGTTGCGGTTCGGAGTTACGAGCAGTACTTC. It translates to CSVAVRSYEQYF.

CDR3 nucleotide sequence: TGCAGCGCTACTAGGGACAGCTCCTACAATGAGCAGTTCTTC. Translated: CSATRDSSYNEQFF. This chain joins TRBV29-1 and TRBJ2-1; 7 bases fit TRBD1. The CDR3 spans 14 residues. J lost 0 bases, V lost 7 bases, and 6 bases had no gene match. CDR1 and CDR2 from the germline V gene are SQVTM and ANQGSEA.

This clone was seen a handful of times. The chain recombines TRBV5-4 with TRBJ1-5, with 7 bases fitting TRBD1. V gave up 5 bases and J gave up 3 bases; unmatched junction bases: 5. The CDR3 extends over 14 amino acids. Germline V gene sequence: CDR1 SGHNT, CDR2 YYREEE (reference sequence). In DNA, the CDR3 is TGTGCCAGCAGTTCTCAGGGGGACAATCAGCCCCAGCATTTT. It codes for CASSSQGDNQPQHF.